This T cell receptor beta chain was sequenced during a study of Ad26.COV2.S vaccination and SARS-CoV-2 variants. Treatment noted: 15 to 20 received Ad26.COV2.S at low or high dose, single or two shots; about 5 received placebo; per-sample allocation not given. Collection of samples fell on day 63 after the first vaccine or placebo injection. The V gene's germline CDR1 is SGHNT and CDR2 YYREEE (reference sequence). Trimming removed 4 bases at V and 9 bases at J, with 9 bases between. The CDR3 has 11 residues. The method was immunoSEQ multiplex PCR; TCRdb's version includes in-frame clones alone and lacks a portion of them. The sample lists 350,000 to 450,000 clones; about 83% were seen once.

This clonotype was sampled from a person between 18 and 65 years old who received the Ad26.COV2.S COVID-19 vaccine or a placebo. Specimen: peripheral blood, collected in a trial of Ad26.COV2.S vaccine versus placebo. V usage is TRBV5-4 and J usage is TRBJ2-3, with D maybe TRBD1 (6 bases). In DNA form, the CDR3 reads TGTGCCAGCAGCACAGGGAGAACGCAGTATTTT. Translation gives CASSTGRTQYF.